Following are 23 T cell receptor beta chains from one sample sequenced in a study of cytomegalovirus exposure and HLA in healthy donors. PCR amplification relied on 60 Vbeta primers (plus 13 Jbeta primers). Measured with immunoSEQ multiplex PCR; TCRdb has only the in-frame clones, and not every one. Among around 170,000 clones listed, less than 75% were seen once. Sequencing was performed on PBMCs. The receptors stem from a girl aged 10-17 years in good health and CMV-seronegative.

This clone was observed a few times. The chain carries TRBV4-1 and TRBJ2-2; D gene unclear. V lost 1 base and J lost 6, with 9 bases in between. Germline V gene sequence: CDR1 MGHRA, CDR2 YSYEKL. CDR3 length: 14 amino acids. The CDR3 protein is CASSQGALAGELFF. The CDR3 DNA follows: TGCGCCAGCAGCCAAGGGGCGCTCGCCGGGGAGCTGTTTTTT.

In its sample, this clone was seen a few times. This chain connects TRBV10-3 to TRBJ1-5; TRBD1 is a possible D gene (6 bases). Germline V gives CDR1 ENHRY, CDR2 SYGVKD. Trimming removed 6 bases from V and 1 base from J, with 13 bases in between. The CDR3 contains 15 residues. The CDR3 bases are TGTGCCATCAGCTACAGCGGGGGCAGCAATCAGCCCCAGCATTTT. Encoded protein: CAISYSGGSNQPQHF.

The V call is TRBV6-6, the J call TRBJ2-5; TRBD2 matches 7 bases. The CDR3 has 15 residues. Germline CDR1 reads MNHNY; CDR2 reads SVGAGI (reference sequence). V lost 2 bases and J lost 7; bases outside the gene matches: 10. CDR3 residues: CASSYTGTWEGTQYF. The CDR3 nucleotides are TGTGCCAGCAGTTACACGGGGACGTGGGAGGGGACCCAGTACTTC.

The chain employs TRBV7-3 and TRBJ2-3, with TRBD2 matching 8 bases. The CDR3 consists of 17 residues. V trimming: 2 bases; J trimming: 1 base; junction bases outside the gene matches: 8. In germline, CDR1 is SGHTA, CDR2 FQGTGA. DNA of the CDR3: TGTGCCAGCAGCTTAGCGGGGGGCACTTCAGGCACAGATACGCAGTATTTT. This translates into CASSLAGGTSGTDTQYF.

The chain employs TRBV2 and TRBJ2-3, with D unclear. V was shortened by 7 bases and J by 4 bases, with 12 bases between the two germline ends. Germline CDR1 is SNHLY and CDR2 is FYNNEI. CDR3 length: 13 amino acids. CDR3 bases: TGTGCCAGCACTAAGAATCGGGCAGATACGCAGTATTTT. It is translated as CASTKNRADTQYF.

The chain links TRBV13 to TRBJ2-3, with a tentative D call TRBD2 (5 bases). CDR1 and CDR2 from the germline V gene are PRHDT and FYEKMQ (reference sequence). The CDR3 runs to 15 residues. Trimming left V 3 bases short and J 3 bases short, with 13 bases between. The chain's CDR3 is CASSFLGLETDTQYF. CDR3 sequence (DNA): TGTGCCAGCAGCTTCCTCGGACTTGAAACAGATACGCAGTATTTT.

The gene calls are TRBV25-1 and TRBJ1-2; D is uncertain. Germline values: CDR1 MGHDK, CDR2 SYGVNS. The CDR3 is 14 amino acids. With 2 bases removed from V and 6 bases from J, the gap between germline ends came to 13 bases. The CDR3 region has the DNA TGTGCCAGCAGTGAAAATACCATCGGGGATGGCTACACCTTC. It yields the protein CASSENTIGDGYTF.

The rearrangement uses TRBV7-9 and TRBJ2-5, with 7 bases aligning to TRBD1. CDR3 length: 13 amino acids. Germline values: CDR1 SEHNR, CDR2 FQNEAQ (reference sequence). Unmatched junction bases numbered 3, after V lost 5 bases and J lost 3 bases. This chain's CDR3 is CASSAGTEETQYF. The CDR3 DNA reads TGTGCCAGCAGCGCCGGGACAGAAGAGACCCAGTACTTC. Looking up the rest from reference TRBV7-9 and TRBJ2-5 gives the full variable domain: DTGVSQNPRHKITKRGQNVTFRCDPISEHNRLYWYRQTLGQGPEFLTYFQNEAQLEKSRLLSDRFSAERPKGSFSTLEIQRTEQGDSAMYLCASSAGTEETQYFGPGTRLLVL.

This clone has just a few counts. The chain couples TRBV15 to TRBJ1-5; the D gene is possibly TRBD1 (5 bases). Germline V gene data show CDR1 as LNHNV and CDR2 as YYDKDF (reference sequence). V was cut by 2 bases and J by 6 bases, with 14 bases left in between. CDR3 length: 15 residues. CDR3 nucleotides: TGTGCCACCAGCAGATTCCAGGGCGCGAGTCAGCCCCAGCATTTT. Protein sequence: CATSRFQGASQPQHF.

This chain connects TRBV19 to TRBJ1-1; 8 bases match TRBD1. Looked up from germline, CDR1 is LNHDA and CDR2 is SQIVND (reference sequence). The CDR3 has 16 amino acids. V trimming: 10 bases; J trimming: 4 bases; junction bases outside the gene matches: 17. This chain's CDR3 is CATVESRTGKSTEAFF. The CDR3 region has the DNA TGTGCCACCGTCGAATCAAGGACAGGGAAGAGCACTGAAGCTTTCTTT.

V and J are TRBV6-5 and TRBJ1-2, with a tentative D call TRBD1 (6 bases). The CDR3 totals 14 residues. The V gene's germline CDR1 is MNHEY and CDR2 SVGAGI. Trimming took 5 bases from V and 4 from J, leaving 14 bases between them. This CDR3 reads CASSTSDSLYGYTF. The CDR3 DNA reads TGTGCCAGCAGTACATCGGACAGTCTCTATGGCTACACCTTC.

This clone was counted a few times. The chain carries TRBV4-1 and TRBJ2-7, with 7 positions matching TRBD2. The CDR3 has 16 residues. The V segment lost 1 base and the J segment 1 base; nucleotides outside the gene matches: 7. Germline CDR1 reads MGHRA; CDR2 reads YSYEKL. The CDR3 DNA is TGCGCCAGCAGCCAAGGGTCAACGGGGGGTTCCTACGAGCAGTACTTC. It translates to CASSQGSTGGSYEQYF.

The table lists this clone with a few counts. Here the CDR3 reads CASSQDGQQGEAFF. CDR3 DNA: TGTGCCAGCAGCCAAGATGGTCAACAGGGGGAAGCTTTCTTT. The chain is built from TRBV4-2 and TRBJ1-1; 7 nucleotides line up with TRBD1. V was pared by 0 bases and J by 8 bases, with 6 bases of the junction left unmatched. Germline CDR1 LGHNA, CDR2 YNFKEQ. The CDR3 is made up of 14 amino acids.

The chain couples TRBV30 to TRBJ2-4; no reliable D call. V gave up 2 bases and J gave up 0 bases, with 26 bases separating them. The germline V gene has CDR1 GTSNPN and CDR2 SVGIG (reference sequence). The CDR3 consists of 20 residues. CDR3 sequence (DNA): TGTGCCTGGAGTCTCGCCCGGGTCTCAATTTCCCGGTTAGCCAAAAACATTCAGTACTTC. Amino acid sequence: CAWSLARVSISRLAKNIQYF.

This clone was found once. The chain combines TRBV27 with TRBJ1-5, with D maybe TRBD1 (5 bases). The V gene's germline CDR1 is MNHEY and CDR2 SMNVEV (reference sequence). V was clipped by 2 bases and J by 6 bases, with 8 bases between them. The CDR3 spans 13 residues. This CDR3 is CASSLTGTQPQHF. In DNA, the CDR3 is TGTGCCAGCAGTTTAACAGGCACTCAGCCCCAGCATTTT.

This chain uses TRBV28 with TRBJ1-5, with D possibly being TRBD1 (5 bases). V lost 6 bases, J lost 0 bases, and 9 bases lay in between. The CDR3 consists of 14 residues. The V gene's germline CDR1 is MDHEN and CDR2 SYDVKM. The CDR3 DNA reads TGTGCCAGCAGCCCTGACAGTAGCAATCAGCCCCAGCATTTT. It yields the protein CASSPDSSNQPQHF.

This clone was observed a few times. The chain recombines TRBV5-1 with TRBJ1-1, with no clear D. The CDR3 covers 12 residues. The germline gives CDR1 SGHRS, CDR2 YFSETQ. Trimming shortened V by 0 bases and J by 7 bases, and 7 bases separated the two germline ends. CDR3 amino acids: CASSLAGNEAFF. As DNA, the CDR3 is TGCGCCAGCAGCTTGGCAGGTAATGAAGCTTTCTTT.

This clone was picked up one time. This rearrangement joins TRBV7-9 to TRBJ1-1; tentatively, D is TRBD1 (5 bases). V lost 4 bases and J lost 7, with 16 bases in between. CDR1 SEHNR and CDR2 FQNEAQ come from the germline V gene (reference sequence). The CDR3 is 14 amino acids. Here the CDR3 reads CASSSARTPLEAFF. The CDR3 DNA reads TGTGCCAGCAGCTCAGCACGGACACCCCTTGAAGCTTTCTTT.

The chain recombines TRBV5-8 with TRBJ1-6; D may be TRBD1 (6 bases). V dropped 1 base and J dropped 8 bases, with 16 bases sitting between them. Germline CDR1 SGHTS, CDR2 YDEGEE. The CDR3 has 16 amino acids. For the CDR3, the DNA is TGTGCCAGCAGCTTGTACACAGGGAGGGGAGATTCACCCCTCCACTTT. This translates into CASSLYTGRGDSPLHF.

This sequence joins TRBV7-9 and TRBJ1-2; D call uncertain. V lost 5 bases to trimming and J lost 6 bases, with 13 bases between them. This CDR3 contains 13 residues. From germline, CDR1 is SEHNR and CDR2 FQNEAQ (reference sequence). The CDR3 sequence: CASSLTRTDGYTF. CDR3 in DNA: TGTGCCAGCAGCCTCACCCGAACGGATGGCTACACCTTC.

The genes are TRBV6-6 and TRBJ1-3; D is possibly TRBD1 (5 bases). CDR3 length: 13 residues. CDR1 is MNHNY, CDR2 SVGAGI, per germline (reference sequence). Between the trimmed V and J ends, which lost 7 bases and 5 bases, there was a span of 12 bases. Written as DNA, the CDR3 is TGTGCCAGCAAGGCGGGGGATAGAAACACCATATATTTT. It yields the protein CASKAGDRNTIYF.

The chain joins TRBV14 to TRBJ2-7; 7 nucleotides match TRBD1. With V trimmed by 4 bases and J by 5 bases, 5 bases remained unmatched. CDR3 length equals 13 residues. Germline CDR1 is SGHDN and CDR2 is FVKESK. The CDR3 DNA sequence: TGTGCCAGCAGCCCCCTGCAGGGGGACGAGCAGTACTTC. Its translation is CASSPLQGDEQYF.

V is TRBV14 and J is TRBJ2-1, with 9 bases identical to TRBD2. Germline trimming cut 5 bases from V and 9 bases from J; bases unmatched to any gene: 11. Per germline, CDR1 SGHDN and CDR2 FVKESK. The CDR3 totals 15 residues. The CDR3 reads CASSGPAGGRGEQFF. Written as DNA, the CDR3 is TGTGCCAGCAGCGGCCCAGCGGGGGGTAGGGGTGAGCAGTTCTTC.